This TCR beta chain was sequenced for a study of OX40 agonist ivuxolimab in advanced cancers. Study-wide background: Every 2 weeks, patients got intravenous ivuxolimab at one of six dose levels (0.01-10 mg/kg). A mean age of 60 years, range roughly 23 to 79, was recorded, and roughly 80% were male.

Germline loops: CDR1 SGHRS, CDR2 YFSETQ. The CDR3 has 16 residues. V was pared by 5 bases and J by 10 bases, with 15 bases of the junction left unmatched. Libraries were prepared by immunoSEQ multiplex PCR; TCRdb keeps only in-frame clonotypes and omits some of them. The table lists 10,000 to 15,000 clones, approximately 87% of them singletons, with roughly 50% in the top ten. Study-wide results and caveats: Among patients with partial responses at 0.1-3.0 mg/kg, clonal expansion was among the lowest. The work left the antigen specificity of expanded peripheral T cells undetermined.

Regarding this clone: Its antigen is not known.

Sample: CD4+ or CD8+ T cells sorted from blood, taken in a trial of the OX40 agonist ivuxolimab. The source of this sequence is an adult with an advanced solid tumor such as melanoma, head and neck, liver or kidney cancer. This rearrangement joins TRBV5-1 to TRBJ2-1, with 10 bases that match TRBD2. This CDR3 is CASSRVGLASQREQFF. In nucleotides, the CDR3 is TGCGCCAGCAGTCGGGTGGGACTAGCGTCCCAGAGGGAGCAGTTCTTC.